This record concerns one T cell receptor beta chain sequence. Its specificity is unknown. The data were obtained in a study of type 1 and type 2 diabetes patients. Broader study findings: Both CD4+ and CD8+ type 2 diabetes repertoires showed significantly higher diversity than type 1.

The PCR template was genomic DNA. Multiplex PCR with 30 forward and 13 reverse primers amplified the TCR beta CDR3. One entry per CDR3 protein results from TCRdb running MiXCR on the multiplex PCR reads. The sample includes approximately 260,000 distinct CDR3 sequences, 40% to 50% of them seen just once. The CDR3 covers 15 residues. The junction had 11 bases not matched to a gene; V was cut back by 5 bases and J by 5 bases. The germline CDR1 and CDR2 sequences are SGHVS and FNYEAQ. This TCR derives from a man aged 18 to 29 with type 2 diabetes. The sequencing sample was made of peripheral blood mononuclear cells (PBMCs). The chain joins TRBV7-6 to TRBJ1-1; 7 bases are shared with TRBD1. CDR3 protein: CASSPRTGVVTEAFF. DNA for the CDR3: TGTGCCAGCAGCCCAAGAACAGGGGTTGTAACTGAAGCTTTCTTT.